A selection of T cell receptor beta chains follows, all from one sample in a study of Ad26.COV2.S vaccination and SARS-CoV-2 variants. The data were produced by immunoSEQ multiplex PCR, yet TCRdb's version contains in-frame clones alone and is incomplete. The profile shows over 250,000 clones, around 87% of them singletons. The sequences come from peripheral blood, collected in a trial of Ad26.COV2.S vaccine versus placebo. The receptors shown here come from a person aged 18-65 years who received the Ad26.COV2.S COVID-19 vaccine or a placebo. The CDR3 runs from the conserved cysteine through the conserved F or W. The D gene is left open where the match is weak. Only some rows state a clone size, as once, few, many or a class for expanded clones.

v_call: TRBV28; j_call: TRBJ1-2; clone_size: NA; d_call: NA; cdr3_aa: CASSLSVGGYTF; cdr3_nt: TGTGCCAGCAGTTTATCAGTTGGGGGCTACACCTTC
v_call: TRBV30; j_call: TRBJ2-2; clone_size: NA; d_call: TRBD1; cdr3_aa: CAWRTGGTGELFF; cdr3_nt: TGTGCCTGGAGGACAGGGGGGACCGGGGAGCTGTTTTTT
v_call: TRBV27; j_call: TRBJ1-5; clone_size: NA; d_call: TRBD1; cdr3_aa: CASSLSGTGWNQPQHF; cdr3_nt: TGTGCCAGCAGTTTATCCGGGACAGGGTGGAATCAGCCCCAGCATTTT
v_call: TRBV7-8; j_call: TRBJ1-6; clone_size: NA; d_call: TRBD1; cdr3_aa: CASSRDRDNSPLHF; cdr3_nt: TGTGCCAGCAGCCGAGACAGGGATAATTCACCCCTCCACTTT
v_call: TRBV2; j_call: TRBJ2-1; clone_size: once; d_call: NA; cdr3_aa: CASRGTGVNNEQFF; cdr3_nt: TGTGCCAGCAGGGGTACGGGGGTAAACAATGAGCAGTTCTTC
v_call: TRBV5-4; j_call: TRBJ2-5; clone_size: NA; d_call: NA; cdr3_aa: CASSLARETQYF; cdr3_nt: TGTGCCAGCAGCTTGGCTCGGGAGACCCAGTACTTC
v_call: TRBV5-1; j_call: TRBJ1-5; clone_size: NA; d_call: NA; cdr3_aa: CASTFRQLYSNQPQHF; cdr3_nt: TGCGCCAGCACCTTCCGGCAGCTTTATAGCAATCAGCCCCAGCATTTT
v_call: TRBV7-2; j_call: TRBJ2-1; clone_size: NA; d_call: NA; cdr3_aa: CASSFDGIHNEQFF; cdr3_nt: TGTGCCAGCAGCTTCGACGGGATCCACAATGAGCAGTTCTTC
v_call: TRBV18; j_call: TRBJ1-2; clone_size: NA; d_call: NA; cdr3_aa: CASSPLTGNGYTF; cdr3_nt: TGTGCCAGCTCACCGCTAACAGGGAATGGCTACACCTTC
v_call: TRBV18; j_call: TRBJ2-2; clone_size: NA; d_call: TRBD1; cdr3_aa: CASSPNPGTGYHGELFF; cdr3_nt: TGTGCCAGCTCACCTAACCCCGGGACAGGGTACCACGGGGAGCTGTTTTTT
v_call: TRBV29-1; j_call: TRBJ2-1; clone_size: few; d_call: NA; cdr3_aa: CSVEDLQSGSYNEQFF; cdr3_nt: TGCAGCGTTGAAGATCTTCAGAGCGGCTCCTACAATGAGCAGTTCTTC
v_call: TRBV29-1; j_call: TRBJ1-2; clone_size: NA; d_call: NA; cdr3_aa: CSVTGNYGYTF; cdr3_nt: TGCAGCGTTACAGGGAACTATGGCTACACCTTC
v_call: TRBV7-6; j_call: TRBJ2-2; clone_size: NA; d_call: NA; cdr3_aa: CASSLGRARVGELFF; cdr3_nt: TGTGCCAGCAGCTTAGGGCGGGCCCGGGTCGGGGAGCTGTTTTTT
v_call: TRBV3-1/TRBV3-2; j_call: TRBJ2-5; clone_size: NA; d_call: TRBD2; cdr3_aa: CASSQLGRLAGGETQYF; cdr3_nt: TGTGCCAGCAGCCAACTTGGTAGACTAGCGGGAGGTGAGACCCAGTACTTC
v_call: TRBV6-5; j_call: TRBJ2-7; clone_size: NA; d_call: NA; cdr3_aa: CAIISAGGIYEQYF; cdr3_nt: TGTGCCATAATTTCGGCAGGAGGGATTTACGAGCAGTACTTC
v_call: TRBV4-3; j_call: TRBJ1-2; clone_size: NA; d_call: TRBD1; cdr3_aa: CASSRKWDRVHGYTF; cdr3_nt: TGCGCCAGCAGCCGCAAGTGGGACAGGGTTCATGGCTACACCTTC